This is a list of T cell receptor beta chains from one sample in a study of T cell responses to AZD1222 COVID-19 vaccine. Some clones are missing from TCRdb's copy, which holds only in-frame ones; the method was immunoSEQ multiplex PCR. The sample carries roughly 150,000 clones, just over 90% recorded once. The sequences come from peripheral blood, collected 28 days after the second AZD1222 dose. Receptors originate from an adult who received the AZD1222 COVID-19 vaccine. The CDR3 runs from the conserved cysteine through the conserved F or W. Some rows mark clone size as missing; the rest say once, few, many or name a class of expanded clone.

V gene: TRBV4-1; CDR3 length: 15; clone size: once; CDR3 protein: CASSQAGGLSYGYTF
V gene: TRBV27; CDR3 length: 17; clone size: .; CDR3 protein: CASSVPPFYLDNYGYTF
V gene: TRBV5-5; CDR3 length: 14; clone size: .; CDR3 protein: CASSLGTGKDTQYF
V gene: TRBV5-6; CDR3 length: 14; clone size: .; CDR3 protein: CASRAGTSYDEQYF
V gene: TRBV19; CDR3 length: 11; clone size: .; CDR3 protein: CASSISETQYF
V gene: TRBV15; CDR3 length: 13; clone size: .; CDR3 protein: CATSTSGVYEQYF
V gene: TRBV19; CDR3 length: 15; clone size: .; CDR3 protein: CASTQGGQEDSPLHF
V gene: TRBV19; CDR3 length: 14; clone size: once; CDR3 protein: CASSSRAPNTEAFF
V gene: TRBV27; CDR3 length: 13; clone size: .; CDR3 protein: CASSFREGSGYTF
V gene: TRBV28; CDR3 length: 15; clone size: .; CDR3 protein: CASSLGDLAKNIQYF
V gene: TRBV28; CDR3 length: 15; clone size: .; CDR3 protein: CASRPIAGETNEQFF
V gene: TRBV5-6; CDR3 length: 15; clone size: .; CDR3 protein: CASSRGSGYGETQYF
V gene: TRBV19; CDR3 length: 14; clone size: .; CDR3 protein: CASSIADLGTEAFF
V gene: TRBV24-1; CDR3 length: 14; clone size: .; CDR3 protein: CATSVAGSNQPQHF
V gene: TRBV4-2; CDR3 length: 15; clone size: .; CDR3 protein: CASSRGQANTGELFF
V gene: TRBV5-6; CDR3 length: 17; clone size: .; CDR3 protein: CASSFGAGRTGANVLTF
V gene: TRBV27; CDR3 length: 15; clone size: .; CDR3 protein: CASSLGTSGRYGYTF
V gene: TRBV28; CDR3 length: 16; clone size: .; CDR3 protein: CASSPTGLSNTDTQYF
V gene: TRBV18; CDR3 length: 16; clone size: .; CDR3 protein: CASRQGFSSGKETQYF
V gene: TRBV7-2; CDR3 length: 15; clone size: once; CDR3 protein: CASSFGPTLSYEQYF
V gene: TRBV27; CDR3 length: 14; clone size: .; CDR3 protein: CASGEGWGAYGYTF
V gene: TRBV14; CDR3 length: 14; clone size: .; CDR3 protein: CASSQISVSYEQYF
V gene: TRBV9; CDR3 length: 13; clone size: once; CDR3 protein: CASSRVRTDTQYF